A single T cell receptor beta chain is shown here with its context. Method: immunoSEQ multiplex PCR; TCRdb's copy keeps in-frame clones and lacks some. Among 70,000 to 95,000 clones, approximately 89% were seen once, and the ten largest hold about 2.3%. This sample stems from a study of blood T cell repertoires in COVID-19. The CDR3 extends over 12 amino acids. V lost 7 bases and J lost 7, with 14 bases in between. Germline V gene sequence: CDR1 SGHRS, CDR2 YFSETQ. The specimen was peripheral blood. The origin of this receptor is a man in his fifties with acute or convalescent COVID-19. The chain couples TRBV5-1 to TRBJ1-2; TRBD1 might be the D (5 bases). In nucleotides, the CDR3 is TGCGCCAGCGGCGAGCCAGGGTCTGGCTACACCTTC. Protein: CASGEPGSGYTF.